This passage covers 13 T cell receptor beta chains from one sample sequenced in a study of T cell repertoires in cytomegalovirus infection. A single record per CDR3 protein comes from TCRdb applying MiXCR to the reads. This sample yields around 740,000 distinct CDR3 sequences, of which roughly 35% are seen a single time; about 2.8% belongs to the top ten. The sample taken for sequencing was PBMCs. The receptors come from a human donor in good health (CMV status not recorded). Some clones in this sample may be carry-over from other donors' samples.

V gene TRBV7-2 combines with J gene TRBJ2-3; 12 bases align to TRBD2. The V and J ends lost 5 bases and 4 bases, in that order; junction bases with no gene match: 13. This CDR3 spans 18 amino acids. Germline V gene lookup returns CDR1 SGHTA and CDR2 FQGNSA. The CDR3 DNA sequence: TGTGCCAGCAGCGCACGACTAGCGGGAGAAGGTCGGGCAGATACGCAGTATTTT. Protein: CASSARLAGEGRADTQYF.

This clonotype was detected only a few times. The chain uses TRBV19 and TRBJ1-5; D is unresolved. The CDR3 extends over 14 amino acids. Trimming removed 6 bases at V and 5 bases at J, with 14 bases between. Germline V gene sequence: CDR1 LNHDA, CDR2 SQIVND (reference sequence). The CDR3 sequence: CASREARYDQPQHF. CDR3 sequence (DNA): TGTGCCAGTAGGGAGGCTCGATATGATCAGCCCCAGCATTTT.

There are a few counts of this clonotype. J is TRBJ2-3 and V is TRBV2; 7 bases fit TRBD1. Unmatched junction bases numbered 7, after V lost 3 bases and J lost 1 base. This CDR3 comprises 16 residues. CDR1 is SNHLY and CDR2 is FYNNEI in the germline V gene. CDR3 DNA sequence: TGTGCCAGCAGTGAGAAAGGGGGCACCCGCACAGATACGCAGTATTTT. Its translation: CASSEKGGTRTDTQYF.

The rearrangement joins TRBV13 to TRBJ2-2, with D possibly TRBD2 on 6 matching bases. The V gene lost 5 bases and the J gene lost 4 bases, with 17 bases spanning the gap. This CDR3 has 16 amino acids. Germline V CDR1 and CDR2: PRHDT, FYEKMQ (reference sequence). The CDR3 reads CASSPRLAGSTGELFF. The CDR3 coding sequence is TGTGCCAGCAGCCCCCGCCTGGCGGGGAGCACCGGGGAGCTGTTTTTT.

In its sample, this clonotype was seen a few times. J is TRBJ2-6 and V is TRBV7-2; 10 nucleotides match TRBD1. The germline V gene encodes CDR1 SGHTA and CDR2 FQGNSA. With 5 bases clipped from V and 0 bases from J, the junction kept 10 bases outside the gene matches. This CDR3 region has 19 residues. CDR3 nucleotides: TGTGCCAGCAGCATGACCGGGACAGGGGATAGCTCTGGGGCCAACGTCCTGACTTTC. The encoded protein is CASSMTGTGDSSGANVLTF.

The rearrangement joins TRBV6-6 to TRBJ2-1; D remains unclear. The CDR3 runs to 14 residues. Germline CDR1 is MNHNY and CDR2 is SVGAGI (reference sequence). Trimming shortened V by 6 bases and J by 9 bases, and 18 bases separated the two germline ends. The CDR3 is CASRPLNTWIEQFF. CDR3 DNA: TGTGCCAGCAGACCCCTTAACACCTGGATTGAGCAGTTCTTC.

The chain recombines TRBV6-2 or TRBV6-3 with TRBJ2-7, with TRBD2 identical over 12 bases. V lost 4 bases, J lost 4 bases, and 11 bases stayed unmatched. The CDR3 consists of 17 residues. CDR1 is MNHEY and CDR2 is SVGEGT in the germline V gene. The CDR3 nucleotides read TGTGCCAGCAGTTTCGCGACTAGCGGGAGTGGAGGTTACGAGCAGTACTTC. This sequence encodes CASSFATSGSGGYEQYF.

V is TRBV19 and J is TRBJ1-2, with TRBD1 identical over 9 bases. Germline V gene lookup returns CDR1 LNHDA and CDR2 SQIVND (reference sequence). The CDR3 has 15 residues. The V segment lost 3 bases and the J segment 4 bases; nucleotides outside the gene matches: 6. The CDR3 protein is CASSIRDRVTYGYTF. DNA of the CDR3: TGTGCCAGTAGTATCCGGGACAGGGTAACCTATGGCTACACCTTC.

V gene TRBV11-2 combines with J gene TRBJ1-2; the match to TRBD1 covers 7 bases. The germline CDR1 and CDR2 sequences are SGHAT and FQNNGV. There are 14 residues in the CDR3. The V segment lost 5 bases and the J segment 3 bases; nucleotides outside the gene matches: 6. The CDR3: CASSPGTDHYGYTF. DNA of the CDR3: TGTGCCAGCAGCCCCGGGACAGACCACTATGGCTACACCTTC.

A note on this clonotype: A much larger clone differs by one base, so this may be a read error. The chain uses TRBV20-1 and TRBJ1-5; possible D gene TRBD1, 5 bases. The CDR3 sequence is 14 residues long. Germline V lookup: CDR1 DFQATT, CDR2 SNEGSKA (reference sequence). V lost 5 bases and J lost 7, with 18 bases in between. CDR3 loop: CSAGPTVNLQPQHF. DNA for the CDR3: TGCAGTGCTGGGCCGACAGTAAATTTGCAGCCCCAGCATTTT.

This clonotype has a count of ten or more. The chain uses TRBV11-2 and TRBJ2-7; D is unclear. CDR1 is SGHAT, CDR2 FQNNGV, per germline. CDR3 length: 12 amino acids. V gave up 5 bases and J gave up 3 bases, with 8 bases separating them. CDR3 region: CASSRSGYEQYF. The CDR3 DNA sequence: TGTGCCAGCAGCCGGAGTGGCTACGAGCAGTACTTC.

This clonotype was observed a single time. This chain joins TRBV5-4 and TRBJ2-2, with TRBD2 matching 11 bases. The V segment lost 4 bases and the J segment 0 bases; nucleotides outside the gene matches: 2. CDR1 is SGHNT, CDR2 YYREEE, per germline (reference sequence). The CDR3 is 16 amino acids. In DNA, the CDR3 is TGTGCCAGCAGCCCTAGCGGGAGGTCGAACACCGGGGAGCTGTTTTTT. Encoded protein: CASSPSGRSNTGELFF.

V is TRBV20-1 and J is TRBJ1-1, with a possible D match to TRBD1 (5 bases). Germline V gene lookup returns CDR1 DFQATT and CDR2 SNEGSKA (reference sequence). The ends were cut back, 3 bases at V and 5 bases at J, with 10 bases in the middle. This CDR3 has 12 residues. For the CDR3, the DNA is TGCAGTGCTAGTAGGGGTCAGACTGAAGCTTTCTTT. Translating it yields CSASRGQTEAFF.